Many counts were recorded for the clone carrying this TCR beta chain. Its antigen is not known. This entry is derived from a study of T cell repertoires in cytomegalovirus infection. Whole-study context: HLA-C-restricted CMV epitopes, recently identified, and well-studied HLA-B-restricted ones were used by the study. Based on public TCR beta signatures, there were indications of CMV infection and of a matching HLA type.

General study points: Ex vivo responses were dominated by HLA-C-restricted CMV-specific TCR beta clonotypes. Frequencies of public TCR beta families were cumulated, and this identified carriers of CMV plus the relevant HLA.

The CDR3 is made up of 15 amino acids. Trimming removed 3 bases from V and 7 bases from J, with 18 bases in between. TCRdb re-analysed the reads in MiXCR, keeping a single row per CDR3 protein. Of around 300,000 distinct CDR3 sequences detected, roughly 21% appear once; the ten largest clones hold about 21%. The rearrangement links TRBV12-3 or TRBV12-4 to TRBJ1-1; TRBD1 might be the D (5 bases). The input for sequencing was cultured PBMCs, taken from culture after CMV antigen stimulation. The receptor was derived from a human donor in good health (CMV status not recorded). Some clones in this sample may be carry-over from other donors' samples. The CDR3 coding sequence is TGTGCCAGCAGTTTGGTCAGGAGGGGAACAATTGAAGCTTTCTTT. This gives the protein CASSLVRRGTIEAFF.